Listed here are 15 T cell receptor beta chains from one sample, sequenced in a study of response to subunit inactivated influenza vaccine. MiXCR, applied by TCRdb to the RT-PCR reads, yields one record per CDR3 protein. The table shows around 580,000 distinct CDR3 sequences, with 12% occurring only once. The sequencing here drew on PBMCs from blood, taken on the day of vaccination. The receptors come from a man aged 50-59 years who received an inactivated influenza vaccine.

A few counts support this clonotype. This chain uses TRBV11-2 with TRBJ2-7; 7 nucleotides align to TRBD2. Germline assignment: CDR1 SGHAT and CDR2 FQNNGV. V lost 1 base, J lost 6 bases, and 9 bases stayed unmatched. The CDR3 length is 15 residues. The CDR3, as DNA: TGTGCCAGCAGCTTAGTTTCACTAGCGAGCGGCGAGCAGTACTTC. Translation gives CASSLVSLASGEQYF.

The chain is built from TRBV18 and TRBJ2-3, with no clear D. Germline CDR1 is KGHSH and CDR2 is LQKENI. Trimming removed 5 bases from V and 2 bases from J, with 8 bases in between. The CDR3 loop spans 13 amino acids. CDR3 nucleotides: TGTGCCAGCTCAAAGGATTACACAGATACGCAGTATTTT. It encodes CASSKDYTDTQYF.

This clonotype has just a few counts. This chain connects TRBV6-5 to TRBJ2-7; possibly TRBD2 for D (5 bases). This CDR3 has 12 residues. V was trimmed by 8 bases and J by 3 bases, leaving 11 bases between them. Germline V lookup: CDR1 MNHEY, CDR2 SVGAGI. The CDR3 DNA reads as TGTGCCAGCTCTGAGGGCCTCTACGAGCAGTACTTC. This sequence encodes CASSEGLYEQYF.

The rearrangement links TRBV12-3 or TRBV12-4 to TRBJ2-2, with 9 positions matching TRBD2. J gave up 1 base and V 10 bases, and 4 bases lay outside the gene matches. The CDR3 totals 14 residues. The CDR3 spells CATLAGLNTGELFF. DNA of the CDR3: TGTGCCACCCTAGCGGGGCTGAACACCGGGGAGCTGTTTTTT.

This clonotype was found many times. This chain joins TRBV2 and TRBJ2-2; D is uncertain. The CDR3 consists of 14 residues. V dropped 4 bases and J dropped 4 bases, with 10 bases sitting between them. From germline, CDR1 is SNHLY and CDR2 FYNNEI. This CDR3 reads CASSAGVGTGELFF. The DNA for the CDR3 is TGTGCCAGCAGTGCTGGGGTGGGCACCGGGGAGCTGTTTTTT.

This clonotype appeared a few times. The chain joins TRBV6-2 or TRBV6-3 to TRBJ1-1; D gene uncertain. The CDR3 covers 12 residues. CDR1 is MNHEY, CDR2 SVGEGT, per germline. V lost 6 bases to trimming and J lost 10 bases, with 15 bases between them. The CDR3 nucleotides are TGTGCCAGCAGGGATCAGCCGCTTACAGCTTTCTTT. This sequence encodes CASRDQPLTAFF.

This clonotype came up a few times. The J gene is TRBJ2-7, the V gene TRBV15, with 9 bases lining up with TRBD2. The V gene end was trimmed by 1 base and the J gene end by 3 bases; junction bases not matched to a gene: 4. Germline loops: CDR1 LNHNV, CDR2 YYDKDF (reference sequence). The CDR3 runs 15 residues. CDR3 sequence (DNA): TGTGCCACCAGCAGAGGACTAGCGGAAATCTACGAGCAGTACTTC. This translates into CATSRGLAEIYEQYF.

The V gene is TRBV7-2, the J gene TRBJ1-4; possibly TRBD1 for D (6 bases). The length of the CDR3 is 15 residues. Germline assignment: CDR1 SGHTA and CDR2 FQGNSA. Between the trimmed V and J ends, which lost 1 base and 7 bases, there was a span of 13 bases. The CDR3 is CASSLGGGVGEKLFF. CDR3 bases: TGTGCCAGCAGCTTAGGCGGGGGCGTGGGTGAAAAACTGTTTTTT.

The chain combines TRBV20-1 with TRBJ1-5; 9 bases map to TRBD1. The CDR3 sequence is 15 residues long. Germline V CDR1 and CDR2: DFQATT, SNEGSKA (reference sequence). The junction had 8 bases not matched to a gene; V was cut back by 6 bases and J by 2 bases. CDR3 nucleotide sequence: TGCAGTGCAGACAGGGGGGCAATTGGCAATCAGCCCCAGCATTTT. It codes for CSADRGAIGNQPQHF.

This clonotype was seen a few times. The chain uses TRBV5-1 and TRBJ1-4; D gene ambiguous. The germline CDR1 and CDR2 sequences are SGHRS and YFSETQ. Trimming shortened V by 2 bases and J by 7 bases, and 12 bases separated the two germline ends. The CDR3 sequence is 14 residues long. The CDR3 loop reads CASSLGQTAEKLFF. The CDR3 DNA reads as TGCGCCAGCAGCTTAGGGCAGACGGCTGAAAAACTGTTTTTT.

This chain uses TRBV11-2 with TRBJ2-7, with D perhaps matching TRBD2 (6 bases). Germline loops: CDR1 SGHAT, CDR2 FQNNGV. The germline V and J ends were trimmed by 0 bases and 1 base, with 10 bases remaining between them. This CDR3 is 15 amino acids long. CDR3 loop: CASSLEWGVSYEQYF. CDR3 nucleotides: TGTGCCAGCAGCTTAGAATGGGGGGTTTCCTACGAGCAGTACTTC.

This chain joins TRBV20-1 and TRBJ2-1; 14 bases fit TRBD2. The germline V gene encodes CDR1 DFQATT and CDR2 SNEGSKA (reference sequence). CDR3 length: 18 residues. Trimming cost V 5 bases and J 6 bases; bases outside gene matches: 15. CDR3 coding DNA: TGCAGTGCTGTCGGGGGGACTAGCGGGAGATGGGGGGGCAATGAGCAGTTCTTC. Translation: CSAVGGTSGRWGGNEQFF.

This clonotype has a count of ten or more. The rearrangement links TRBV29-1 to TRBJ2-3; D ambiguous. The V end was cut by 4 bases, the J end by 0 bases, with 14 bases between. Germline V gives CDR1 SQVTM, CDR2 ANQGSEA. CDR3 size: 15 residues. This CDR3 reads CSVVKSGGSTDTQYF. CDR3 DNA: TGCAGCGTTGTCAAGTCAGGCGGTAGCACAGATACGCAGTATTTT.

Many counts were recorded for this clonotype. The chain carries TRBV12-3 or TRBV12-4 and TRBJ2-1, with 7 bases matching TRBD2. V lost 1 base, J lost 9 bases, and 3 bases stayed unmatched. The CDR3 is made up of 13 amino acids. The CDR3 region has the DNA TGTGCCAGCAGTTTAGGGACTAGAGGTGAGCAGTTCTTC. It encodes CASSLGTRGEQFF.

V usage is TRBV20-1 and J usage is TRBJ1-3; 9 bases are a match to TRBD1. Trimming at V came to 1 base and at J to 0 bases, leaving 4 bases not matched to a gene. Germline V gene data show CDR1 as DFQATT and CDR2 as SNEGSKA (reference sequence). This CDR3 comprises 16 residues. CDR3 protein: CSARGGTGHSGNTIYF. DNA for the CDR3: TGCAGTGCTAGAGGGGGGACAGGGCACTCTGGAAACACCATATATTTT.